Shown below are 31 T cell receptor beta chains from a single sample sequenced in a study of OX40 agonist ivuxolimab in advanced cancers. Profiling relied on immunoSEQ multiplex PCR, and the TCRdb table lists in-frame clones only, not all of them. The sample shows around 67,000 clones, about four fifths of them seen only once. Sequenced here: CD4+ or CD8+ T cells sorted from blood, sampled in a trial of the OX40 agonist ivuxolimab. Receptor source: an adult with an advanced solid tumor such as melanoma, head and neck, liver or kidney cancer.

The V and J genes are TRBV7-9 and TRBJ2-7; possibly TRBD1 for D (6 bases). Trimming left V 1 base short and J 3 bases short, with 16 bases between. Germline assignment: CDR1 SEHNR and CDR2 FQNEAQ (reference sequence). The CDR3 contains 16 residues. CDR3 region: CASSLVSPGEYYEQYF. The CDR3 nucleotides read TGTGCCAGCAGCTTAGTCTCCCCAGGGGAATACTACGAGCAGTACTTC.

The rearrangement links TRBV7-2 to TRBJ1-6; TRBD1 is a possible D gene (6 bases). This CDR3 is 15 amino acids long. V lost 5 bases and J 4 bases, leaving 12 bases between the germline ends. CDR1 and CDR2 from the germline V gene are SGHTA and FQGNSA. The CDR3 region is CASSPKTGYNSPLHF. CDR3 coding DNA: TGTGCCAGCAGCCCAAAAACAGGGTATAATTCACCCCTCCACTTT.

The rearrangement uses TRBV14 and TRBJ2-1, with unresolved D. V lost 0 bases and J lost 3, with 12 bases in between. The CDR3 covers 16 residues. Germline-derived CDR1 and CDR2 are SGHDN and FVKESK. CDR3 sequence: CASSQEMRPDYNEQFF. CDR3 DNA: TGTGCCAGCAGCCAAGAGATGAGACCTGACTACAATGAGCAGTTCTTC. Full variable domain (missing parts from reference TRBV14 and TRBJ2-1): EAGVTQFPSHSVIEKGQTVTLRCDPISGHDNLYWYRRVMGKEIKFLLHFVKESKQDESGMPNNRFLAERTGGTYSTLKVQPAELEDSGVYFCASSQEMRPDYNEQFFGPGTRLTVL.

This sequence joins TRBV25-1 and TRBJ1-1; D is uncertain. V lost 3 bases to trimming and J lost 11 bases, with 19 bases between them. The germline V gene has CDR1 MGHDK and CDR2 SYGVNS. This CDR3 region has 14 residues. CDR3 loop: CASSDPRWEVAAFF. In DNA form, the CDR3 reads TGTGCCAGCAGTGATCCCAGGTGGGAGGTGGCGGCTTTCTTT. Supplemented by reference TRBV25-1 and TRBJ1-1, the full variable domain reads EADIYQTPRYLVIGTGKKITLECSQTMGHDKMYWYQQDPGMELHLIHYSYGVNSTEKGDLSSESTVSRIRTEHFPLTLESARPSHTSQYLCASSDPRWEVAAFFGQGTRLTVV.

V and J are TRBV2 and TRBJ1-6, with unresolved D. The CDR3 is 11 amino acids. CDR1 is SNHLY, CDR2 FYNNEI, per germline. The V gene lost 3 bases and the J gene lost 15 bases, with 9 bases spanning the gap. The CDR3 reads CASSDDFLLHF. The DNA for the CDR3 is TGTGCCAGCAGTGACGATTTTCTCCTCCACTTT.

In DNA form, the CDR3 reads TGTGCCAGCAGCAAGGGGGGGGCCGGTGAGACCCAGTACTTC. Translating gives CASSKGGAGETQYF. The J gene is TRBJ2-5, the V gene TRBV11-1; perhaps TRBD2 as D (7 bases). CDR3 size: 14 residues. The V end was cut by 5 bases, the J end by 5 bases, with 15 bases between. Germline loops: CDR1 SGHAT, CDR2 FQDESV (reference sequence).

Comments on this clone: Germline is not matched at one junction end, which may reflect a read error. J is TRBJ1-2 and V is TRBV7-2, with 9 bases aligning to TRBD1. CDR3 length equals 14 residues. The germline gives CDR1 SGHTA, CDR2 FQGNSA. CDR3 sequence reads: CASSPAPGTGPLGF. The DNA for the CDR3 is TGTGCCAGCAGCCCAGCCCCCGGGACAGGGCCTCTCGGCTTC.

This chain joins TRBV6-5 and TRBJ2-7, with 7 bases aligning to TRBD2. There are 13 residues in the CDR3. The germline V gene has CDR1 MNHEY and CDR2 SVGAGI. The CDR3 sequence: CAAQRGVQGEQYF. The CDR3 DNA sequence: TGTGCAGCCCAACGGGGGGTTCAGGGCGAGCAGTACTTC.

CDR3 in amino acids: CASSPGGTTYNEQFF. In nucleotides, the CDR3 is TGTGCCAGCAGTCCCGGTGGGACTACCTACAATGAGCAGTTCTTC. The chain carries TRBV6-5 and TRBJ2-1; 7 bases map to TRBD2. V dropped 5 bases and J dropped 2; count of bases not matched to a gene: 6. Germline V CDR1 and CDR2: MNHEY, SVGAGI. There are 15 residues in the CDR3.

A few counts support this clone. The chain joins TRBV11-2 to TRBJ1-6; D unclear. The V end lost 1 base, the J end lost 5 bases, and 9 bases lay between the germline ends. Per the germline V gene, CDR1 is SGHAT and CDR2 is FQNNGV. The CDR3 covers 15 residues. The CDR3 DNA reads as TGTGCCAGCAGCTTAGCGTCCGCAGATAATTCACCCCTCCACTTT. Amino acid sequence: CASSLASADNSPLHF.

This clone was detected only a few times. The chain employs TRBV15 and TRBJ1-5; D is uncertain. CDR3 length: 14 residues. From germline, CDR1 is LNHNV and CDR2 YYDKDF (reference sequence). V gave up 1 base and J gave up 0 bases, with 4 bases separating them. The CDR3 loop is CATSRGVSNQPQHF. The CDR3 DNA reads TGTGCCACCAGCAGAGGAGTTAGCAATCAGCCCCAGCATTTT.

This clone was recorded a few times. The chain uses TRBV25-1 and TRBJ2-3; 9 bases fit TRBD1. Germline loops: CDR1 MGHDK, CDR2 SYGVNS. The CDR3 consists of 16 residues. V shed 3 bases, J shed 2 bases, and the junction held 6 bases outside the gene matches. For the CDR3, the DNA is TGTGCCAGCAGTGATCCCGGGACAGGGCTCACAGATACGCAGTATTTT. Translating gives CASSDPGTGLTDTQYF.

This clone was recorded only once. This chain uses TRBV6-1 with TRBJ1-2; D is possibly TRBD1 (6 bases). This CDR3 contains 15 residues. The germline CDR1 and CDR2 sequences are MNHNS and SASEGT. V was trimmed by 2 bases and J by 2 bases, leaving 12 bases between them. CDR3 nucleotide sequence: TGTGCCAGCAGTGAAATTTCAGGGGCGAACTATGGCTACACCTTC. As protein: CASSEISGANYGYTF.

The genes are TRBV7-8 and TRBJ1-6; possibly TRBD1 for D (5 bases). The CDR3 has 13 amino acids. Germline-derived CDR1 and CDR2 are SGHVS and FQNEAQ. Trimming removed 1 base from V and 8 bases from J, with 6 bases in between. CDR3 loop: CASSLEGDSPLHF. The CDR3 nucleotides read TGTGCCAGCAGCTTAGAAGGGGATTCACCCCTCCACTTT.

J is TRBJ1-3 and V is TRBV5-1; D is undetermined. Between the trimmed V and J ends, which lost 8 bases and 0 bases, there was a span of 24 bases. Germline-derived CDR1 and CDR2 are SGHRS and YFSETQ. The CDR3 consists of 18 residues. The CDR3 sequence: CASQNRASAVGSGNTIYF. DNA of the CDR3: TGCGCCAGTCAAAACCGGGCCTCGGCGGTCGGCTCTGGAAACACCATATATTTT.

The V call is TRBV11-2, the J call TRBJ2-5, with 8 positions matching TRBD1. V was clipped by 5 bases and J by 4 bases; unmatched bases: 6. This CDR3 is 14 amino acids long. Germline V gives CDR1 SGHAT, CDR2 FQNNGV. CDR3 residues: CASSPQGAGETQYF. In DNA form, the CDR3 reads TGTGCCAGCAGCCCGCAGGGGGCAGGAGAGACCCAGTACTTC.

This clone occurred once. This rearrangement joins TRBV19 to TRBJ1-1, with D uncertain. Trimming stripped 3 bases from V and 0 bases from J, with 8 bases between. This CDR3 is built from 14 residues. Germline loops: CDR1 LNHDA, CDR2 SQIVND (reference sequence). The CDR3 is CASSIGSLNTEAFF. The CDR3 DNA follows: TGTGCCAGTAGTATCGGGAGTTTGAACACTGAAGCTTTCTTT.

This chain uses TRBV6-5 with TRBJ1-5; TRBD1 matches at 8 bases. The CDR3 has 13 residues. Germline CDR1 MNHEY, CDR2 SVGAGI. Trimming took 6 bases from V and 10 from J; bases not matched to a gene: 8. For the CDR3, the DNA is TGTGCCAGCAGAGGACAGGGTACTGGTCCCCAGCATTTT. It encodes CASRGQGTGPQHF.

This sequence joins TRBV27 and TRBJ1-1; 8 bases align to TRBD1. CDR1 is MNHEY, CDR2 SMNVEV, per germline (reference sequence). The CDR3 totals 15 residues. Unmatched junction bases numbered 10, after V lost 4 bases and J lost 6 bases. The chain's CDR3 is CASSSVDRGFAEAFF. In DNA, the CDR3 is TGTGCCAGCAGTTCGGTCGACAGGGGCTTTGCTGAAGCTTTCTTT.

The chain combines TRBV30 with TRBJ1-1; TRBD1 matches 9 bases. CDR1 is GTSNPN and CDR2 is SVGIG in the germline V gene (reference sequence). This CDR3 region has 12 residues. In DNA, the CDR3 is TGTGCTTTAAGGGACAGGGCGACTGAAGCTTTCTTT. Translation: CALRDRATEAFF.

This clone was observed a few times. V and J are TRBV19 and TRBJ1-2; 12 bases agree with TRBD1. Germline CDR1 LNHDA, CDR2 SQIVND (reference sequence). Trimming cost V 5 bases and J 4 bases; bases outside gene matches: 8. The CDR3 runs to 16 residues. The CDR3 bases are TGTGCCAGTAGTCGGGACAGGGGGCCAGGTGGCTATGGCTACACCTTC. Amino acids: CASSRDRGPGGYGYTF.

The chain joins TRBV10-1 to TRBJ2-5, with TRBD2 identical over 8 bases. Germline V gene lookup returns CDR1 WNHNN and CDR2 SYGVQD (reference sequence). This CDR3 is 15 amino acids long. The junction had 8 bases not matched to a gene; V was cut back by 3 bases and J by 5 bases. The CDR3 reads CASSDGRGVCETQYF. CDR3 bases: TGCGCCAGCAGTGACGGGAGGGGGGTATGTGAGACCCAGTACTTC.

This chain connects TRBV5-1 to TRBJ2-3, with TRBD1 identical over 8 bases. The germline V gene encodes CDR1 SGHRS and CDR2 YFSETQ. V lost 4 bases and J lost 1; bases outside the gene matches: 8. This CDR3 spans 16 amino acids. The CDR3 DNA reads TGCGCCAGCAGCCAACTACCGGGACAGGGCACAGATACGCAGTATTTT. Translation gives CASSQLPGQGTDTQYF.

This chain uses TRBV5-4 with TRBJ2-7, with TRBD1 matching 10 bases. Germline trimming cut 4 bases from V and 5 bases from J; bases unmatched to any gene: 6. Germline CDR1 is SGHNT and CDR2 is YYREEE (reference sequence). This CDR3 spans 14 amino acids. For the CDR3, the DNA is TGTGCCAGCAGCCAGAGGACAGGGGGGGACGAGCAGTACTTC. It codes for CASSQRTGGDEQYF.

The V call is TRBV7-9, the J call TRBJ2-6; no clear D gene. Germline CDR1 reads SEHNR; CDR2 reads FQNEAQ (reference sequence). V lost 1 base and J 1 base, leaving 5 bases between the germline ends. The CDR3 runs 15 residues. The CDR3 sequence is CASSLDGSGANVLTF. Written as DNA, the CDR3 is TGTGCCAGCAGCTTAGACGGGTCTGGGGCCAACGTCCTGACTTTC.

This clone was seen a handful of times. This chain links TRBV6-5 with TRBJ1-6; D gene ambiguous. The CDR3 spans 16 residues. Trimming cost V 2 bases and J 6 bases, with 14 bases left between them. Looked up from germline, CDR1 is MNHEY and CDR2 is SVGAGI. This CDR3 reads CASSYRRPRFNSPLHF. In DNA, the CDR3 is TGTGCCAGCAGTTACAGGCGGCCAAGGTTTAATTCACCCCTCCACTTT.

This sequence joins TRBV7-9 and TRBJ2-7; D assignment may be TRBD1 or TRBD2 (5 bases each). This CDR3 comprises 16 residues. Germline CDR1 SEHNR, CDR2 FQNEAQ (reference sequence). The germline V and J ends were trimmed by 5 bases and 0 bases, with 17 bases remaining between them. CDR3 DNA sequence: TGTGCCAGCAGCGAAACCCTCGGGACGCACTCCTACGAGCAGTACTTC. Amino acid sequence: CASSETLGTHSYEQYF.

The chain links TRBV21-1 to TRBJ1-2; the D call TRBD1 from the table was never checked on the DNA. TRBV21-1 is a known pseudogene. The CDR3 is 17 amino acids. CDR3 nucleotide sequence: TGTGCCAGCCGACCCGTTGAGGAGGGGGCCACGGTCTATGGCTACACCTTC. Its protein is CASRPVEEGATVYGYTF.

This clone occurred once. This CDR3 reads CASSQGDRGYGYTF. The CDR3 DNA follows: TGCGCCAGCAGCCAAGGGGATCGGGGCTATGGCTACACCTTC. The V gene is TRBV4-3, the J gene TRBJ1-2, with D unresolved. Germline CDR1 is LGHNA and CDR2 is YSLEER. The V end was cut by 1 base, the J end by 4 bases, with 10 bases between. This CDR3 contains 14 residues.

The rearrangement uses TRBV5-1 and TRBJ2-3; the D gene is possibly TRBD2 (6 bases). Trimming removed 0 bases from V and 4 bases from J, with 9 bases in between. The CDR3 is 14 residues long. CDR1 SGHRS and CDR2 YFSETQ come from the germline V gene. CDR3 nucleotides: TGCGCCAGCAGCTTGGAAGGAGGGTCAGATACGCAGTATTTT. It codes for CASSLEGGSDTQYF.

The gene calls are TRBV5-1 and TRBJ2-7, with 9 bases aligning to TRBD1. The germline CDR1 and CDR2 sequences are SGHRS and YFSETQ. V was clipped by 2 bases and J by 3 bases; unmatched bases: 3. CDR3 size: 14 residues. CDR3 amino acids: CASSLGTGRYEQYF. Written as DNA, the CDR3 is TGCGCCAGCAGCTTAGGGACAGGGCGCTACGAGCAGTACTTC.